These T cell receptor beta chains were read from a single sample in a study of brain T cells in children with intractable seizures. Clones were sequenced by immunoSEQ multiplex PCR, and TCRdb holds only the in-frame ones, with some missing. The top ten hold roughly 5.7% of the sample, which has under 400,000 clones, over 90% seen once. The material sequenced was peripheral blood, taken 5 to 6 months after surgery. These TCRs come from a boy under two years old with tuberous sclerosis and intractable seizures. Both conserved end residues are part of each CDR3. A D gene is named only where the DNA matches it firmly. A clone size is listed for some rows: how often the clone was seen (once, few, many), or a class if it is expanded.

NA TRBJ1-5 TRBD1 TRBV6-5 CASSFQGAGNQPQHF TGTGCCAGCAGTTTTCAGGGGGCGGGCAATCAGCCCCAGCATTTT
NA TRBJ1-1 NA TRBV5-6 CASSLTNQNTEAFF TGTGCCAGCAGCTTGACCAACCAGAACACTGAAGCTTTCTTT
NA TRBJ2-7 NA TRBV20-1 CSARPSYEQYF TGCAGTGCTAGGCCATCCTACGAGCAGTACTTC
NA TRBJ1-5 NA TRBV28 CASSLSQGRKPQHF TGTGCCAGCAGTTTATCCCAGGGAAGAAAGCCCCAGCATTTT
NA TRBJ1-1 NA TRBV24-1 CATSDSGAKNTEAFF TGTGCCACCAGTGATTCAGGGGCCAAGAACACTGAAGCTTTCTTT
NA TRBJ2-3 NA TRBV28 CASSSATDTQYF TGTGCCAGCAGTTCTGCCACAGATACGCAGTATTTT
NA TRBJ1-4 NA TRBV6-1 CASSEWRGEKLFF TGTGCCAGCAGTGAATGGAGGGGTGAAAAACTGTTTTTT
few TRBJ2-1 NA TRBV5-1 CASSSTGSYNEQFF TGCGCCAGCAGCTCAACAGGCTCCTACAATGAGCAGTTCTTC
NA TRBJ1-2 TRBD1 TRBV19 CASTREEGAHYGYTF TGTGCCAGTACCAGAGAAGAGGGGGCCCACTATGGCTACACCTTC
NA TRBJ2-1 TRBD1 TRBV9 CASSVVGQGYEQFF TGTGCCAGCAGCGTAGTCGGACAGGGGTATGAGCAGTTCTTC
NA TRBJ1-1 NA TRBV6-5 CASRGNTEAFF TGTGCCAGCAGGGGAAACACTGAAGCTTTCTTT
NA TRBJ2-7 TRBD2 TRBV7-8 CASSLVRRVWREDSYEQYF TGTGCCAGCAGCTTAGTCAGGCGGGTTTGGCGGGAGGATTCCTACGAGCAGTACTTC
NA TRBJ2-1 NA TRBV18 CASSPTNEQFF TGTGCCAGCTCCCCGACTAATGAGCAGTTCTTC
once TRBJ1-1 NA TRBV20-1 CSASLTMNTEAFF TGCAGTGCTAGTTTAACCATGAACACTGAAGCTTTCTTT
NA TRBJ1-1 TRBD1 TRBV30 CAWDGEQGERGAFF TGTGCCTGGGACGGAGAACAGGGGGAAAGGGGAGCTTTCTTT
once TRBJ1-1 NA TRBV7-9 CASSPHLTPNTEAFF TGTGCCAGCAGCCCACACCTTACCCCGAACACTGAAGCTTTCTTT
once TRBJ2-1 TRBD2 TRBV7-2 CASSFVAGRLGEQFF TGTGCCAGCAGCTTTGTAGCGGGGAGGCTAGGTGAGCAGTTCTTC
NA TRBJ2-1 TRBD1 TRBV5-4 CASSLGQGQPRGEQFF TGTGCCAGCAGCTTGGGACAGGGGCAGCCCAGGGGTGAGCAGTTCTTC
NA TRBJ2-3 TRBD2 TRBV4-2 CASSQASGGPTDTQYF TGTGCCAGCAGCCAGGCTAGCGGGGGGCCAACAGATACGCAGTATTTT
NA TRBJ2-7 TRBD1 TRBV27 CASSTVTGNYEQYF TGTGCCAGCAGTACAGTGACAGGGAACTACGAGCAGTACTTC
NA TRBJ2-5 TRBD2 TRBV6-5 CASSFTSERETQYF TGTGCCAGCAGTTTCACTAGCGAGCGGGAGACCCAGTACTTC
NA TRBJ2-3 NA TRBV21-1 CASSAGERGITDTQYF TGTGCCAGCAGCGCAGGGGAGCGGGGGATCACAGATACGCAGTATTTT
NA TRBJ2-1 TRBD1 TRBV7-3 CASSPTGGYNEQFF TGTGCCAGCAGCCCGACAGGGGGCTACAATGAGCAGTTCTTC
NA TRBJ1-1 NA TRBV3-1/TRBV3-2 CASSHGPEAFF TGTGCCAGCAGCCACGGCCCTGAAGCTTTCTTT
NA TRBJ2-5 NA TRBV7-6 CASSPLRGKGQETQYF TGTGCCAGCAGCCCCCTCCGAGGTAAAGGCCAAGAGACCCAGTACTTC
few TRBJ1-3 NA TRBV7-9 CASSLVLDAAGNTIYF TGTGCCAGCAGCTTAGTACTCGACGCCGCTGGAAACACCATATATTTT
NA TRBJ2-2 NA TRBV7-8 CASSFDFAGPNTGELFF TGTGCCAGCAGCTTCGACTTTGCGGGACCGAACACCGGGGAGCTGTTTTTT
few TRBJ1-1 NA TRBV3-1/TRBV3-2 CASSQVSITEAFF TGTGCCAGCAGCCAAGTATCTATCACTGAAGCTTTCTTT
once TRBJ1-6 NA TRBV2 CASIIDRTAYNSPLHF TGTGCCAGTATTATCGATCGGACAGCCTATAATTCACCCCTCCACTTT